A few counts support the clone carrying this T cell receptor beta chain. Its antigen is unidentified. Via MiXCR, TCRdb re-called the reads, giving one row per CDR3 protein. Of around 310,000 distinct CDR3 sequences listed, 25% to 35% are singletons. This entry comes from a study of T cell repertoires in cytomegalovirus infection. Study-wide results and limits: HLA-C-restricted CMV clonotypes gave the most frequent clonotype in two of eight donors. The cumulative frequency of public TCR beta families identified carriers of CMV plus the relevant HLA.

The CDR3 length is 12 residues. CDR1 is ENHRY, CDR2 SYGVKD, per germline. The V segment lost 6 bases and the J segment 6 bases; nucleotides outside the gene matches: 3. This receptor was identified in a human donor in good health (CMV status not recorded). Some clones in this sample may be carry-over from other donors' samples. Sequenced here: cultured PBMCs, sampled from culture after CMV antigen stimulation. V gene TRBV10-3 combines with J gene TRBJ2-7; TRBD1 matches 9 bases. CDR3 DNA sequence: TGTGCCATCAGCCCGACAGGGGGCGAGCAGTACTTC. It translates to CAISPTGGEQYF.